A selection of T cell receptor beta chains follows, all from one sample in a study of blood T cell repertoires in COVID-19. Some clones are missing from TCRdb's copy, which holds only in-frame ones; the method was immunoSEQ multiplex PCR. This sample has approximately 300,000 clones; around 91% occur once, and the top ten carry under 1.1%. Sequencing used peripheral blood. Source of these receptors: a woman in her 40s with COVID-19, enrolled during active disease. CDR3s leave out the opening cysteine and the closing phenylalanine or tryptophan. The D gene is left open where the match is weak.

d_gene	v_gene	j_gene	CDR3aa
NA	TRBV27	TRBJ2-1	ASSLSQQGSSYNEQF
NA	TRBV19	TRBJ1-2	ASRIPGHLYGYT
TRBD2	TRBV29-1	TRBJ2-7	SVEKGLAGGRGEQY
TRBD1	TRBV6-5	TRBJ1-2	ASSNLGQGDYGYT
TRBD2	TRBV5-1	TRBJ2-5	ASSLASGFETQY
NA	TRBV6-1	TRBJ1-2	ASSELPTPSYGYT
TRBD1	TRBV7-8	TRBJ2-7	ASSSILGGQVYEQY
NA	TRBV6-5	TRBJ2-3	ASSYRLTQY
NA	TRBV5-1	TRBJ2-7	ASSLQGQQY
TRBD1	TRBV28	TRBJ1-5	ASSRGQGLSQPQH
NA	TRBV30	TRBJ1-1	AWSVRDTEAF
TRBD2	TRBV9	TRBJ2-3	ASSVGASGGLTDTQY
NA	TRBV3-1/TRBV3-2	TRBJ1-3	ASGPSGLGNTIY
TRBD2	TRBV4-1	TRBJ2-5	AAASGGAGETQY
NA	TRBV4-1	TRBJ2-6	ASSHRPGAGANVLT
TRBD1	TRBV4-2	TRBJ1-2	ASSQHSTGERGYT
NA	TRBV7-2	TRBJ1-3	ASSQQARAGNTIY
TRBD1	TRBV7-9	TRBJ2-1	ASSPRGQGSYNEQF
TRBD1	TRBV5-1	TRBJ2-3	ASSATGAVGDTQY
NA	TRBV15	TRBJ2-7	ATSRDPVSDEQY
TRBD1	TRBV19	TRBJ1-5	ASKMDRGEYSNQPQH
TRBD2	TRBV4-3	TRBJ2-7	ASSQDSGGLNTYEQY
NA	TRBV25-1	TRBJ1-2	ASSPADRLGYGYT